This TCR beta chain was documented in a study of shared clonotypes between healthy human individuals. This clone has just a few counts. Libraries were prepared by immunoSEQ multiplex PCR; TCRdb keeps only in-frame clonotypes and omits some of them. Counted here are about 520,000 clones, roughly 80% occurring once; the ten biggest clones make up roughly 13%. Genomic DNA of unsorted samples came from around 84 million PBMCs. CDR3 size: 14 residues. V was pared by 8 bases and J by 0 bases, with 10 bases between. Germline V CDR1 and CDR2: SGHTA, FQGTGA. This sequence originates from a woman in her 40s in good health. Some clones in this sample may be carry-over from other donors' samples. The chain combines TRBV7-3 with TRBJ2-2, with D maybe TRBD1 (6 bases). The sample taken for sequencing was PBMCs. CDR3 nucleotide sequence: TGTGCCAGCTCGCGGACAGCGAACACCGGGGAGCTGTTTTTT. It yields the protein CASSRTANTGELFF.